The 11 T cell receptor beta chains listed next were all sequenced from one sample in a study of T cell changes during pregnancy in multiple sclerosis. Here immunoSEQ multiplex PCR was the method, and the copy in TCRdb shows in-frame clones only, minus some. The data contain under 55,000 clones, about nine tenths of them seen just once; the ten biggest clones take up about 9.4%. Source: CD8+ T cells from peripheral blood mononuclear cells, taken after pregnancy. These TCRs come from a female donor with multiple sclerosis, enrolled in a pregnancy study.

This clone was seen once. The chain recombines TRBV9 with TRBJ1-3; D might be TRBD1 (5 bases). The CDR3 has 15 residues. Germline values: CDR1 SGDLS, CDR2 YYNGEE. The V gene lost 2 bases and the J gene lost 0 bases, with 9 bases spanning the gap. CDR3 sequence: CASSVGGTSGNTIYF. As DNA, the CDR3 is TGTGCCAGCAGCGTGGGGGGGACCTCTGGAAACACCATATATTTT.

The chain carries TRBV15 and TRBJ1-5; D is perhaps TRBD1 (6 bases). Trimming removed 9 bases from V and 1 base from J, with 13 bases in between. CDR3 length equals 14 residues. CDR1 is LNHNV and CDR2 is YYDKDF in the germline V gene (reference sequence). CDR3 residues: CATGAGASNQPQHF. CDR3 sequence (DNA): TGTGCCACTGGAGCGGGGGCGAGCAATCAGCCCCAGCATTTT.

This chain uses TRBV6-1 with TRBJ1-4; no clear D. V dropped 6 bases and J dropped 0 bases, with 11 bases sitting between them. Germline V gene sequence: CDR1 MNHNS, CDR2 SASEGT. CDR3 size: 15 residues. In nucleotides, the CDR3 is TGTGCCAGCAGAAGCTCCGTTGCAACTAATGAAAAACTGTTTTTT. Amino acids: CASRSSVATNEKLFF.

The rearrangement joins TRBV19 to TRBJ2-7, with TRBD1 identical over 9 bases. V gave up 8 bases and J gave up 2 bases; unmatched junction bases: 10. The CDR3 totals 15 residues. Germline V gene data show CDR1 as LNHDA and CDR2 as SQIVND (reference sequence). The CDR3 sequence: CASSRDRETAYEQYF. In nucleotides, the CDR3 is TGTGCCAGTTCTAGGGACAGGGAAACAGCCTACGAGCAGTACTTC.

The rearrangement joins TRBV5-4 to TRBJ2-6; D possibly corresponds to TRBD1 (6 bases). The V end lost 6 bases, the J end lost 3 bases, and 16 bases lay between the germline ends. This CDR3 is 16 amino acids long. The germline V gene has CDR1 SGHNT and CDR2 YYREEE (reference sequence). The CDR3 is CASTLGGGHGANVLTF. The CDR3 DNA reads as TGTGCCAGCACCCTTGGTGGGGGCCATGGGGCCAACGTCCTGACTTTC. The full variable domain, completed using reference TRBV5-4 and TRBJ2-6, is ETGVTQSPTHLIKTRGQQVTLRCSSQSGHNTVSWYQQALGQGPQFIFQYYREEENGRGNFPPRFSGLQFPNYSSELNVNALELDDSALYLCASTLGGGHGANVLTFGAGSRLTVL.

The V gene is TRBV11-2, the J gene TRBJ1-3, with 7 bases matching TRBD1. With 5 bases clipped from V and 3 bases from J, the junction kept 7 bases outside the gene matches. The CDR3 is 15 residues long. Germline-derived CDR1 and CDR2 are SGHAT and FQNNGV. CDR3 sequence (DNA): TGTGCCAGCAGCACTCCCACAGGGGATGGAAACACCATATATTTT. Translating gives CASSTPTGDGNTIYF.

The chain employs TRBV6-1 and TRBJ2-5; perhaps TRBD1 as D (6 bases). The CDR3 runs to 14 residues. Germline values: CDR1 MNHNS, CDR2 SASEGT. V was cut by 6 bases and J by 5 bases, with 16 bases left in between. The CDR3 is CASRLGGDTETQYF. CDR3 sequence (DNA): TGTGCCAGCAGATTAGGGGGAGATACCGAGACCCAGTACTTC.

The chain links TRBV19 to TRBJ1-5; D gene ambiguous. The CDR3 loop spans 13 amino acids. The germline gives CDR1 LNHDA, CDR2 SQIVND (reference sequence). The germline V and J ends were trimmed by 3 bases and 5 bases, with 8 bases remaining between them. The chain's CDR3 is CASSILADQPQHF. Here the CDR3 DNA reads TGTGCCAGTAGTATTTTAGCGGATCAGCCCCAGCATTTT.

This sequence joins TRBV2 and TRBJ2-3, with 8 nucleotides matching TRBD2. The CDR3 length is 14 residues. CDR1 is SNHLY, CDR2 FYNNEI, per germline. Unmatched junction bases numbered 7, after V lost 7 bases and J lost 4 bases. The CDR3 sequence is CASTSGGGPDTQYF. CDR3 DNA: TGTGCCAGCACCTCGGGGGGGGGTCCAGATACGCAGTATTTT.

The chain links TRBV6-5 to TRBJ2-1; 12 nucleotides align to TRBD2. Trimming cost V 2 bases and J 8 bases; bases outside gene matches: 1. This CDR3 has 14 amino acids. The V gene's germline CDR1 is MNHEY and CDR2 SVGAGI. CDR3 loop: CASSYASGGDEQFF. Written as DNA, the CDR3 is TGTGCCAGCAGTTACGCTAGCGGGGGGGATGAGCAGTTCTTC.

J is TRBJ2-7 and V is TRBV13; D is possibly TRBD2 (6 bases). The CDR3 is 13 amino acids. Trimming stripped 4 bases from V and 4 bases from J, with 11 bases between. The V gene's germline CDR1 is PRHDT and CDR2 FYEKMQ (reference sequence). As DNA, the CDR3 is TGTGCCAGCAGCTGGAATAGCGGATACGAGCAGTACTTC. It specifies CASSWNSGYEQYF.